This T cell receptor beta chain was obtained from a study of T cell clonotyping in hematopoietic cell transplantation. Study-level results: Graft donor and pretransplant recipient Inverse Simpson Index values predicted broader posttransplant TCR diversity. CD4 and CD8 repertoire contributions could not be separated without sorting. Recipient TCR diversity dropped after transplant; expanded clonotypes rose from day 30 to 180.

TCRdb keeps only in-frame clones here, not all; method: immunoSEQ multiplex PCR. Here the sample spans about 3,200 clones, about three quarters being singletons. Blood collection times were about day -28 and days 30, 100, 180 posttransplant. The CDR3 is 15 residues long. Between the trimmed V and J ends, which lost 7 bases and 8 bases, there was a span of 23 bases. The germline V gene has CDR1 MDHEN and CDR2 SYDVKM. In this sample, this clone turned up a few times. The antigen is not known. The sequences come from peripheral blood mononuclear cells, collected 30 days after allogeneic stem cell transplant. The chain recombines TRBV28 with TRBJ1-2; tentative D call: TRBD1 (6 bases). The receptor was derived from a male patient aged 35-55 years who had an allogeneic stem cell transplant from an unrelated donor, so the T cells may come from the graft donor. Some clones in this sample may be carry-over from other donors' samples. Written as DNA, the CDR3 is TGTGCCAGCACGTACAGATCTCCCGGGGGCTACGGCTACACCTTC. It is translated as CASTYRSPGGYGYTF.